This T cell receptor beta chain was documented in a study of CD8+CD57+ T cells in acquired aplastic anemia. This CDR3 region has 17 residues. V was clipped by 2 bases and J by 5 bases; unmatched bases: 9. CDR1 is LNHNV and CDR2 is YYDKDF in the germline V gene (reference sequence). TCR beta VDJ and CDR3 were profiled, and genomic DNA was the template. TCRdb passed the reads through MiXCR, listing each CDR3 protein once. The sample lists under 200,000 distinct CDR3 sequences, 55% to 80% occurring once. Sequencing was carried out using sorted CD4+, CD8+, or CD8+CD57+ T cells (not recorded which) from PBMCs. This receptor was taken from a human donor in good health. V gene TRBV15 combines with J gene TRBJ2-2; TRBD1 agrees at 9 bases. CDR3 residues: CATSRTPPGQGTGELFF. CDR3 DNA sequence: TGTGCCACCAGCAGAACACCTCCGGGACAGGGAACCGGGGAGCTGTTTTTT.